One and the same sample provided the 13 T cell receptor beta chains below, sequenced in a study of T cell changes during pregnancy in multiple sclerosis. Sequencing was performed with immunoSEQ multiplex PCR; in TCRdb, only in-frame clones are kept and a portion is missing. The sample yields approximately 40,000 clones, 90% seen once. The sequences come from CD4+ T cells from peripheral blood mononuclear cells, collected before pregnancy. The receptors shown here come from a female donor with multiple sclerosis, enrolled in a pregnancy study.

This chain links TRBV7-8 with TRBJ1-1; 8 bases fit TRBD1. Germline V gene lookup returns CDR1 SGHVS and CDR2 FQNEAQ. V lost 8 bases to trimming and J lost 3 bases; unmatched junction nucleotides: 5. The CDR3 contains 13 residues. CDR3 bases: TGTGCCAGCCGGAACAGGGGGGACACTGAAGCTTTCTTT. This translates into CASRNRGDTEAFF.

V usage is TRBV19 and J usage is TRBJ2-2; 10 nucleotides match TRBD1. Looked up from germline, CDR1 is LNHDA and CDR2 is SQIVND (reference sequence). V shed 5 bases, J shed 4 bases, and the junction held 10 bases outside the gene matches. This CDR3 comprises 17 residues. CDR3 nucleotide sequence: TGTGCCAGTAGTCCCTTCCGGGACAGGGGATCCACCGGGGAGCTGTTTTTT. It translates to CASSPFRDRGSTGELFF.

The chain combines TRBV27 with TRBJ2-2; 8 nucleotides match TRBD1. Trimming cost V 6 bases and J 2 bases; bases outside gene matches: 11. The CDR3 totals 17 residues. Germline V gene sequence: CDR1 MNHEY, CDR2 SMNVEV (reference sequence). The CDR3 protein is CASSTKLRGPNTGELFF. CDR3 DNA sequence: TGTGCCAGCAGCACCAAACTCAGGGGGCCAAACACCGGGGAGCTGTTTTTT.

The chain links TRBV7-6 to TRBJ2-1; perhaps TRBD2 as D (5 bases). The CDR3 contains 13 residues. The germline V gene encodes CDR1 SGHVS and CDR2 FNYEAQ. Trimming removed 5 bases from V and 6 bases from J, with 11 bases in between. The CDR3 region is CASSGVAGNEQFF. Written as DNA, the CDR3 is TGTGCCAGCAGCGGGGTCGCGGGCAATGAGCAGTTCTTC.

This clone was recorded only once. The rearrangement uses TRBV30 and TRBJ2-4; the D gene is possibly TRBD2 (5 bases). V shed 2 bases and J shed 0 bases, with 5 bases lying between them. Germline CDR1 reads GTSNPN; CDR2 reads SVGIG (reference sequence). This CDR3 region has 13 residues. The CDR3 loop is CAWSSGAKNIQYF. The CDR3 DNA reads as TGTGCCTGGAGTAGCGGAGCCAAAAACATTCAGTACTTC.

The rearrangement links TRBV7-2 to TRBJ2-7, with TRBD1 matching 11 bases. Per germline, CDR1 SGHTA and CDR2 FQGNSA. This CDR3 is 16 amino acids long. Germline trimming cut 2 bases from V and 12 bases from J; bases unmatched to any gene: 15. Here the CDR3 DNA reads TGTGCCAGCAGCTTATTCCTCCTGGGACAGGGGGGTCGTACGTACTTC. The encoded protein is CASSLFLLGQGGRTYF.

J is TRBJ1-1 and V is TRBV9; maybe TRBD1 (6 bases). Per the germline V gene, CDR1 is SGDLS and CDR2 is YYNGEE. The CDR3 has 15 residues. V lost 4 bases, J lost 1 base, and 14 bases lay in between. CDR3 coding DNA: TGTGCCAGCAGCACCGGAGACAGGCAGAACACTGAAGCTTTCTTT. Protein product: CASSTGDRQNTEAFF.

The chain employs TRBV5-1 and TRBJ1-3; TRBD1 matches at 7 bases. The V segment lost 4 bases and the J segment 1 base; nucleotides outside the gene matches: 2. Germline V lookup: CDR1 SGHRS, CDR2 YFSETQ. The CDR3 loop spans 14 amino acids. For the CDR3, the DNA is TGCGCCAGCAGCCCGGGACAGTCTGGAAACACCATATATTTT. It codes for CASSPGQSGNTIYF. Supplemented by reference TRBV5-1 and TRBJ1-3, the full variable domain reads KAGVTQTPRYLIKTRGQQVTLSCSPISGHRSVSWYQQTPGQGLQFLFEYFSETQRNKGNFPGRFSGRQFSNSRSEMNVSTLELGDSALYLCASSPGQSGNTIYFGEGSWLTVV.

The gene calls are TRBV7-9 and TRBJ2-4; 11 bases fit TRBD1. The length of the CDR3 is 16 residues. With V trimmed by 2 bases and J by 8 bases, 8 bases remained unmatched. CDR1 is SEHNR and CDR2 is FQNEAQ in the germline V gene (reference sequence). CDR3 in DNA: TGTGCCAGCAGCTTAACCCTGGGACAGGGGGGTTACATTCAGTACTTC. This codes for CASSLTLGQGGYIQYF.

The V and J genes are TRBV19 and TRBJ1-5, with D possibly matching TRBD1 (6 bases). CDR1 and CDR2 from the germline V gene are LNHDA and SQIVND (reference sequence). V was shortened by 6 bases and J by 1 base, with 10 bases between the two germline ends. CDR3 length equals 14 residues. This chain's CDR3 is CASRVTGSNQPQHF. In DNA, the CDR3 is TGTGCCAGTAGGGTTACAGGGAGCAATCAGCCCCAGCATTTT.

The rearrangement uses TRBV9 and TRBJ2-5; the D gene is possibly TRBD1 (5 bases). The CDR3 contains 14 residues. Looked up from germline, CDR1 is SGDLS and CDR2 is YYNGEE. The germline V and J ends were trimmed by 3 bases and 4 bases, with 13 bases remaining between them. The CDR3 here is CASSGGNQGETQYF. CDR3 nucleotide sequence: TGTGCCAGCAGCGGAGGTAACCAGGGAGAGACCCAGTACTTC.

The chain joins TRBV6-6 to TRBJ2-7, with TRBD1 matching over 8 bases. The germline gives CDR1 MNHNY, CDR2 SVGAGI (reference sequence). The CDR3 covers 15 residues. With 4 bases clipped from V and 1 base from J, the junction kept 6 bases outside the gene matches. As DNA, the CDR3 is TGTGCCAGCAGTTCCGGGACAGGACTTTCCTACGAGCAGTACTTC. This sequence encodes CASSSGTGLSYEQYF.

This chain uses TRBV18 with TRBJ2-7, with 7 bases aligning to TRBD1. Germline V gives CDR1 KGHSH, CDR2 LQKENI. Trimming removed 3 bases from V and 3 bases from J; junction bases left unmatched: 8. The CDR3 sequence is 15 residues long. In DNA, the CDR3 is TGTGCCAGCTCACCGAGTCGGGCAGGGGGCTACGAGCAGTACTTC. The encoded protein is CASSPSRAGGYEQYF.